One sample yielded the 23 T cell receptor beta chains listed below, sequenced in a study of control samples from healthy donors and cancer patients. TCRdb's copy holds only in-frame clones and misses some; the assay was immunoSEQ multiplex PCR. The table includes around 90,000 clones, around 85% detected once. The sample consisted of blood. The receptors were sampled from a woman aged 40-49 years in good health.

The gene calls are TRBV6-1 and TRBJ2-6; D remains ambiguous. The germline V and J ends were trimmed by 1 base and 0 bases, with 4 bases remaining between them. CDR1 and CDR2 (germline): MNHNS, SASEGT. The CDR3 length is 15 residues. This CDR3 reads CASSEGTSGANVLTF. CDR3 sequence (DNA): TGTGCCAGCAGTGAAGGGACCTCTGGGGCCAACGTCCTGACTTTC.

The chain recombines TRBV30 with TRBJ1-5; no clear D gene. The CDR3 sequence is 14 residues long. Germline V gene lookup returns CDR1 GTSNPN and CDR2 SVGIG (reference sequence). Between the trimmed V and J ends, which lost 1 base and 5 bases, there was a span of 12 bases. The CDR3 bases are TGTGCCTGGAGTGCAGGATCTCGGGATCAGCCCCAGCATTTT. Protein sequence: CAWSAGSRDQPQHF.

This clone was counted a few times. The V and J genes are TRBV28 and TRBJ2-2; D is possibly TRBD1 (6 bases). The germline V gene encodes CDR1 MDHEN and CDR2 SYDVKM. CDR3 length equals 14 residues. Trimming took 4 bases from V and 6 from J, leaving 12 bases between them. The CDR3 nucleotides read TGTGCCAGCAGTTGGACAGAAGCGGCCGGGGAGCTGTTTTTT. Residues: CASSWTEAAGELFF. Filled out from reference TRBV28 and TRBJ2-2, the complete variable domain reads DVKVTQSSRYLVKRTGEKVFLECVQDMDHENMFWYRQDPGLGLRLIYFSYDVKMKEKGDIPEGYSVSREKKERFSLILESASTNQTSMYLCASSWTEAAGELFFGEGSRLTVL.

The chain has TRBV27 and TRBJ2-3; 10 bases fit TRBD1. CDR1 and CDR2 (germline): MNHEY, SMNVEV (reference sequence). V lost 4 bases to trimming and J lost 6 bases; unmatched junction nucleotides: 7. The CDR3 has 15 amino acids. DNA of the CDR3: TGTGCCAGCAGTTGGAGGACAGGGGGTACGGATACGCAGTATTTT. Its translation is CASSWRTGGTDTQYF.

The chain uses TRBV30 and TRBJ2-1; D may be TRBD2 (6 bases). The CDR3 has 14 amino acids. CDR1 and CDR2 (germline): GTSNPN, SVGIG (reference sequence). The V end lost 1 base, the J end lost 12 bases, and 19 bases lay between the germline ends. The CDR3 DNA reads TGTGCCTGGAGTGCCCTGCGGGGCCTGGGGGGGCAGTTCTTC. This codes for CAWSALRGLGGQFF.

The chain combines TRBV2 with TRBJ2-7; 9 bases map to TRBD1. The V and J ends lost 2 bases and 2 bases, in that order; junction bases with no gene match: 7. CDR3 length equals 16 residues. The germline gives CDR1 SNHLY, CDR2 FYNNEI. The CDR3 here is CASSESRDRVTYEQYF. CDR3 DNA: TGTGCCAGCAGTGAAAGCCGGGACAGGGTTACCTACGAGCAGTACTTC. Looking up the rest from reference TRBV2 and TRBJ2-7 gives the full variable domain: EPEVTQTPSHQVTQMGQEVILRCVPISNHLYFYWYRQILGQKVEFLVSFYNNEISEKSEIFDDQFSVERPDGSNFTLKIRSTKLEDSAMYFCASSESRDRVTYEQYFGPGTRLTVT.

This chain uses TRBV18 with TRBJ1-6; 8 bases line up with TRBD1. Looked up from germline, CDR1 is KGHSH and CDR2 is LQKENI. The CDR3 has 16 residues. V lost 3 bases to trimming and J lost 0 bases; unmatched junction nucleotides: 1. The CDR3 DNA sequence: TGTGCCAGCTCACCGACAGGGGTCTCCTATAATTCACCCCTCCACTTT. Translated, it gives CASSPTGVSYNSPLHF.

The chain couples TRBV18 to TRBJ1-4, with a weak D call TRBD1 (5 bases). Looked up from germline, CDR1 is KGHSH and CDR2 is LQKENI. Trimming left V 3 bases short and J 7 bases short, with 12 bases between. The CDR3 is 14 residues long. The CDR3 bases are TGTGCCAGCTCACCGACACCGAGGGGTGAAAAACTGTTTTTT. Amino acids: CASSPTPRGEKLFF. The full variable domain, its missing parts supplied by reference TRBV18 and TRBJ1-4, is NAGVMQNPRHLVRRRGQEARLRCSPMKGHSHVYWYRQLPEEGLKFMVYLQKENIIDESGMPKERFSAEFPKEGPSILRIQQVVRGDSAAYFCASSPTPRGEKLFFGSGTQLSVL.

The chain joins TRBV7-9 to TRBJ2-2; D not certain. The CDR3 covers 14 residues. Germline V lookup: CDR1 SEHNR, CDR2 FQNEAQ (reference sequence). V was clipped by 5 bases and J by 4 bases, with 11 bases between them. This chain's CDR3 is CASSTIRSTGELFF. The DNA of the CDR3 is TGTGCCAGCAGCACAATACGAAGCACCGGGGAGCTGTTTTTT.

The chain has TRBV20-1 and TRBJ2-5; 10 bases line up with TRBD2. The CDR3 has 16 residues. Per germline, CDR1 DFQATT and CDR2 SNEGSKA (reference sequence). Unmatched junction bases numbered 8, after V lost 3 bases and J lost 1 base. CDR3 protein: CSASPQLAGFQETQYF. The CDR3 DNA is TGCAGTGCTAGTCCCCAACTAGCGGGGTTCCAAGAGACCCAGTACTTC.

This clone was seen only a few times. CDR3 nucleotide sequence: TGCGCCAGCAGCGACAGGGTTCGGGCCAAAAACATTCAGTACTTC. This codes for CASSDRVRAKNIQYF. The chain couples TRBV10-2 to TRBJ2-4, with TRBD1 matching over 7 bases. Germline CDR1 is WSHSY and CDR2 is SAAADI. Unmatched junction bases numbered 6, after V lost 6 bases and J lost 1 base. The CDR3 covers 15 residues.

V gene TRBV7-8 combines with J gene TRBJ1-2; 7 nucleotides agree with TRBD1. After removal of 4 bases from V and 6 bases from J, the junction contained 5 bases not matched to a gene. CDR1 and CDR2 from the germline V gene are SGHVS and FQNEAQ. This CDR3 comprises 13 residues. This CDR3 is CASSSGGDHGYTF. The CDR3 nucleotides are TGTGCCAGCAGCTCAGGGGGGGACCATGGCTACACCTTC.

V is TRBV6-4 and J is TRBJ1-1; TRBD1 agrees at 8 bases. V lost 3 bases to trimming and J lost 5 bases; unmatched junction nucleotides: 14. The CDR3 contains 17 residues. Per germline, CDR1 MRHNA and CDR2 SNTAGT. CDR3 sequence reads: CASSEVGQGAGGTEAFF. The CDR3 nucleotides are TGTGCCAGCAGTGAGGTGGGGCAGGGGGCCGGCGGGACTGAAGCTTTCTTT.

The chain links TRBV6-2 or TRBV6-3 to TRBJ1-5; D possibly corresponds to TRBD1 (5 bases). Per the germline V gene, CDR1 is MNHEY and CDR2 is SVGEGT. Between the trimmed V and J ends, which lost 5 bases and 7 bases, there was a span of 15 bases. This CDR3 is 14 amino acids long. The CDR3 nucleotides are TGTGCCAGCAGTCCCCTGACAGCTCTCCAGCCCCAGCATTTT. Its protein is CASSPLTALQPQHF.

The chain is built from TRBV1 and TRBJ2-7. TRBV1 counts as a pseudogene. The CDR3 is 12 amino acids. The CDR3: CTSSQVFHEQYF. The CDR3 nucleotides are TGCACCAGCAGCCAAGTTTTCCACGAGCAGTACTTC.

The chain couples TRBV18 to TRBJ2-7, with D possibly TRBD1 on 6 matching bases. The CDR3 runs to 15 residues. V shed 2 bases and J shed 1 base, with 12 bases lying between them. Germline V gene lookup returns CDR1 KGHSH and CDR2 LQKENI. The CDR3 protein is CASSPGQGTSYEQYF. The CDR3 DNA reads TGTGCCAGCTCACCAGGGCAGGGGACATCCTACGAGCAGTACTTC.

V and J are TRBV6-5 and TRBJ1-2, with 8 nucleotides matching TRBD1. V lost 6 bases and J lost 8; bases outside the gene matches: 5. The CDR3 is made up of 12 amino acids. The germline CDR1 and CDR2 sequences are MNHEY and SVGAGI. CDR3 protein: CASRGTGDGYTF. CDR3 nucleotide sequence: TGTGCCAGCAGAGGGACAGGTGACGGCTACACCTTC.

This clone has just a few counts. The chain is built from TRBV27 and TRBJ1-6; D unresolved. The ends were cut back, 7 bases at V and 0 bases at J, with 19 bases in the middle. The CDR3 is 18 residues long. Germline loops: CDR1 MNHEY, CDR2 SMNVEV (reference sequence). For the CDR3, the DNA is TGTGCCAGCACCAACCCAGGCGGGTTGAGCTCCTATAATTCACCCCTCCACTTT. This gives the protein CASTNPGGLSSYNSPLHF.

This clone was observed a single time. The gene calls are TRBV14 and TRBJ2-7; weak D call: TRBD1 (6 bases). This CDR3 has 17 amino acids. The V and J ends lost 0 bases and 3 bases respectively, with 18 bases between them. The germline gives CDR1 SGHDN, CDR2 FVKESK. The DNA for the CDR3 is TGTGCCAGCAGCCAAGAGAAGTTACAGGGAGAGTTCTACGAGCAGTACTTC. Protein: CASSQEKLQGEFYEQYF.

The chain uses TRBV24-1 and TRBJ1-5; D not certain. Trimming stripped 3 bases from V and 0 bases from J, with 2 bases between. CDR3 size: 13 residues. Germline CDR1 and CDR2: KGHDR and SFDVKD. The CDR3 spells CATSDGSNQPQHF. In DNA form, the CDR3 reads TGTGCCACCAGTGATGGTAGCAATCAGCCCCAGCATTTT.

This clone was seen a single time. This chain connects TRBV27 to TRBJ1-1, with a tentative D call TRBD1 (6 bases). CDR1 is MNHEY, CDR2 SMNVEV, per germline (reference sequence). The CDR3 has 15 residues. V lost 5 bases and J 0 bases, leaving 13 bases between the germline ends. Written as DNA, the CDR3 is TGTGCCAGCAGTCCTCCGGGACACTTGAACACTGAAGCTTTCTTT. Its protein product is CASSPPGHLNTEAFF.

The sample holds a few counts of this clone. The chain carries TRBV7-2 and TRBJ2-7, with TRBD2 as a possible D gene (7 bases). This CDR3 comprises 14 residues. V was shortened by 0 bases and J by 4 bases, with 10 bases between the two germline ends. Germline assignment: CDR1 SGHTA and CDR2 FQGNSA. The CDR3 sequence is CASSLAGGLYEQYF. The DNA for the CDR3 is TGTGCCAGCAGCTTAGCGGGGGGGCTGTACGAGCAGTACTTC.

The gene calls are TRBV11-3 and TRBJ2-1, with D uncertain. V was pared by 0 bases and J by 4 bases, with 10 bases between. This CDR3 has 15 amino acids. Germline loops: CDR1 SGHNT, CDR2 YENEEA. CDR3 amino acids: CASSLDSRPYNEQFF. The CDR3 region has the DNA TGTGCCAGCAGCTTAGACTCGCGACCTTACAATGAGCAGTTCTTC.